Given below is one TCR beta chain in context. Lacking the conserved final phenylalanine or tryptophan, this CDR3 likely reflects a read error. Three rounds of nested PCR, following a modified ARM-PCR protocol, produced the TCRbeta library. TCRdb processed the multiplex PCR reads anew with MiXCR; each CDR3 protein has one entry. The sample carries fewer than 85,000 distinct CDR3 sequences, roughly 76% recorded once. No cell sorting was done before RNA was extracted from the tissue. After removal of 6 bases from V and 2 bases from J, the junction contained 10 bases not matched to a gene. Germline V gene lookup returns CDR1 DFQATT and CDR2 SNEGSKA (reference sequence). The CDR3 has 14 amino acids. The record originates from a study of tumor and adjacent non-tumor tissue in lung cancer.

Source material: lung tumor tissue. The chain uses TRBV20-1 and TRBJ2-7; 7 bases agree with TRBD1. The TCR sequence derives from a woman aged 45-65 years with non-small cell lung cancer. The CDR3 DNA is TGCAGTGCCTCCGGGACAGAGAGGCCCTACGAGCAGTACTAC. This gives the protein CSASGTERPYEQYY.